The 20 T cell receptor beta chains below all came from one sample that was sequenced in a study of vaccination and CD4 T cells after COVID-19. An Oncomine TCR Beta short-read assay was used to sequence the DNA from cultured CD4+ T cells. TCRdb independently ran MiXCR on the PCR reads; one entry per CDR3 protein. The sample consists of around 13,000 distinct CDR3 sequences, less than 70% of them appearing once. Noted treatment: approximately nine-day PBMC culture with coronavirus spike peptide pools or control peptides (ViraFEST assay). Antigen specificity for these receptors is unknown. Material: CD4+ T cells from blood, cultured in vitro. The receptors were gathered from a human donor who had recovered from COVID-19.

The CDR3 bases are TGTGCCAGCAGGGATAATAGCAATCAGCCCCAGCATTTT. Translating gives CASRDNSNQPQHF. The V call is TRBV28, the J call TRBJ1-5; D gene uncertain. The CDR3 loop spans 13 amino acids. The germline V gene has CDR1 MDHEN and CDR2 SYDVKM. Trimming took 6 bases from V and 0 from J, leaving 6 bases between them.

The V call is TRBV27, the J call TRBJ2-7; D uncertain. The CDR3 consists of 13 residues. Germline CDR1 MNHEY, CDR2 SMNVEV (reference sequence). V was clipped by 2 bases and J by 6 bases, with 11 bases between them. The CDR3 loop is CASSLAGVGEQYF. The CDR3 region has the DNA TGTGCCAGCAGTTTAGCAGGAGTGGGCGAGCAGTACTTC.

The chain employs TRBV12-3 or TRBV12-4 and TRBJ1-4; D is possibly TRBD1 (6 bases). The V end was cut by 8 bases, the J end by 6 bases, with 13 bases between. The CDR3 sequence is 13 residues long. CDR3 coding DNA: TGTGCCAGCGGGGGGCTCAGTGATGAAAAACTGTTTTTT. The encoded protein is CASGGLSDEKLFF.

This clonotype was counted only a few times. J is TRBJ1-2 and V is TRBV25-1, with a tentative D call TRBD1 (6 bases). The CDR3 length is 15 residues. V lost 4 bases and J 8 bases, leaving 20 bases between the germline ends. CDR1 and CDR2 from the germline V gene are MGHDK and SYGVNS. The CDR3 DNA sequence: TGTGCCAGCAGTGGGGGGCGAGCCTCACACATCGGCTACACCTTC. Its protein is CASSGGRASHIGYTF.

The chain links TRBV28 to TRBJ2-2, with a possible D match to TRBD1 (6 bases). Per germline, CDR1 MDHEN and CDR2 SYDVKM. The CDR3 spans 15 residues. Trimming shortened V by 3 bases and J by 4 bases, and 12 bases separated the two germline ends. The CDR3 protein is CASSFDRIFTGELFF. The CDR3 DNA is TGTGCCAGCAGTTTCGACAGGATCTTCACCGGGGAGCTGTTTTTT.

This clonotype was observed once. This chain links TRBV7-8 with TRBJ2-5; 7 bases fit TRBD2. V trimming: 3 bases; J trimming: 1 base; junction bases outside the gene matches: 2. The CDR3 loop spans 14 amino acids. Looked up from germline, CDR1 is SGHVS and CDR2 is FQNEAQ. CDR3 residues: CASSFWEGQETQYF. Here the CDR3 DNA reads TGTGCCAGCAGCTTTTGGGAGGGCCAAGAGACCCAGTACTTC.

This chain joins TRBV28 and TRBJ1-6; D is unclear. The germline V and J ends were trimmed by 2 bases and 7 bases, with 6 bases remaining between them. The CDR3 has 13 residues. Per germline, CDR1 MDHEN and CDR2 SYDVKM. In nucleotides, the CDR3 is TGTGCCAGCAGTTTAGGGTGGAATTCACCCCTCCACTTT. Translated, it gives CASSLGWNSPLHF.

CDR3 bases: TGTGCCAGCAGTCCCTTATCCTTTGGGGGGCGTCAGCCCCAGCATTTT. The encoded protein is CASSPLSFGGRQPQHF. The chain uses TRBV6-2 or TRBV6-3 and TRBJ1-5, with D possibly being TRBD1 (6 bases). With 5 bases removed from V and 6 bases from J, the gap between germline ends came to 20 bases. This CDR3 region has 16 residues. Germline V gene data show CDR1 as MNHEY and CDR2 as SVGEGT.

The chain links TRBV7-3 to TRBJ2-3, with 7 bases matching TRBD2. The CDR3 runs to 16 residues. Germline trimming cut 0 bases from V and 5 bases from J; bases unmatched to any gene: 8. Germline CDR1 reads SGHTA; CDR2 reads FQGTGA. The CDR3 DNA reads TGTGCCAGCAGCTTAACGCCAGCGGGATTAGGAGATACGCAGTATTTT. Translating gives CASSLTPAGLGDTQYF.

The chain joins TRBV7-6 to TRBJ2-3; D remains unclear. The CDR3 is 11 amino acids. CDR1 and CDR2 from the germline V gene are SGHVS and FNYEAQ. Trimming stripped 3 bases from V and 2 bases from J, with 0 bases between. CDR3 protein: CASSFTDTQYF. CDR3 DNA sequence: TGTGCCAGCAGCTTCACAGATACGCAGTATTTT.

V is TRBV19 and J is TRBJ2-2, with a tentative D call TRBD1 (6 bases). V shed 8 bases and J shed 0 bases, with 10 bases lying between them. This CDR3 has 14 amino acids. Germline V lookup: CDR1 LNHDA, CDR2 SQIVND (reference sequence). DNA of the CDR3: TGTGCCAGTTCCGGGACACCGAACACCGGGGAGCTGTTTTTT. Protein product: CASSGTPNTGELFF.

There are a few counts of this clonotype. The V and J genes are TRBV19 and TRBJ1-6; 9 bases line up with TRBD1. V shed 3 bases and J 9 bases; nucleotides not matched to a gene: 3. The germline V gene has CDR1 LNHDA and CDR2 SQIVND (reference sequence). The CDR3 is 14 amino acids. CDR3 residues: CASSIPGQGSPLHF. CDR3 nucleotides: TGTGCCAGTAGTATCCCGGGACAGGGTTCACCCCTCCACTTT.

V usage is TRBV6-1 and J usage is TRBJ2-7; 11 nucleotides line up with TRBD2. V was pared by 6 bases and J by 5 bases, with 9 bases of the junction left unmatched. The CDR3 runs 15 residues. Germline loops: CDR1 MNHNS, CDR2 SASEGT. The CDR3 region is CASRKTSGSIHEQYF. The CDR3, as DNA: TGTGCCAGCAGAAAAACTAGCGGGAGTATCCACGAGCAGTACTTC.

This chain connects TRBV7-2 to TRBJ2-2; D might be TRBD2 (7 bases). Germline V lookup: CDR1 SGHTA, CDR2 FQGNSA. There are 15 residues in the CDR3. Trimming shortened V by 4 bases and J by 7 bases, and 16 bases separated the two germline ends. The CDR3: CASSWGGLGIGELFF. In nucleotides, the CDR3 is TGTGCCAGCAGCTGGGGGGGGCTGGGTATCGGGGAGCTGTTTTTT.

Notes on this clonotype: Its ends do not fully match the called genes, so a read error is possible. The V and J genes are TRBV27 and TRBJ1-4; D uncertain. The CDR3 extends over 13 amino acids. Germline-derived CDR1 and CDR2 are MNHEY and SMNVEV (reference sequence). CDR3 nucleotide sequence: TGTACCAGCAGCTACAGAAGAAATGAAAAACTGTTTTTT. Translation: CTSSYRRNEKLFF.

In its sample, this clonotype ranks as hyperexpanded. This CDR3 reads CATSPTGGNQPQHF. DNA for the CDR3: TGTGCCACCAGCCCAACAGGGGGCAATCAGCCCCAGCATTTT. The chain joins TRBV24-1 to TRBJ1-5, with TRBD1 identical over 7 bases. This CDR3 is 14 amino acids long. J gave up 2 bases and V 7 bases, and 4 bases lay outside the gene matches. Germline lookup yields CDR1 KGHDR and CDR2 SFDVKD.

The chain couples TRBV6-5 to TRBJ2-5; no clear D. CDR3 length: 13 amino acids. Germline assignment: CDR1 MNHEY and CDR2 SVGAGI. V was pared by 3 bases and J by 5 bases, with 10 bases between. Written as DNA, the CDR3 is TGTGCCAGCAGTTATCAGGTGTCGGAGACCCAGTACTTC. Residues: CASSYQVSETQYF.

The CDR3 DNA reads TGTGCCAGCAGTCTTACAGCAGCGAGGGGGATCTCCTACGAGCAGTACTTC. Its protein is CASSLTAARGISYEQYF. The V gene is TRBV6-2 or TRBV6-3, the J gene TRBJ2-7; a possible D gene is TRBD1 (6 bases). This CDR3 spans 17 amino acids. Germline-derived CDR1 and CDR2 are MNHEY and SVGEGT. Trimming pared 5 bases from V and 0 bases from J, leaving 20 bases between.

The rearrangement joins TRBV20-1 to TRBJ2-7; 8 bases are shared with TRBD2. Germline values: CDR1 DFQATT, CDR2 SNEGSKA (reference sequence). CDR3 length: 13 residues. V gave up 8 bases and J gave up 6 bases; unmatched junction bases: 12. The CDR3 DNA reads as TGCAGTCCCTCGGGGCCGGGAGGGCCCGAGCAGTACTTC. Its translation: CSPSGPGGPEQYF.

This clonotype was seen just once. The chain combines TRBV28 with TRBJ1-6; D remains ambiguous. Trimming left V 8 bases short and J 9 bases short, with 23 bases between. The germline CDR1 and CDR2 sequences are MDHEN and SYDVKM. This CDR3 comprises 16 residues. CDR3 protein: CASGSRVDPARSPLHF. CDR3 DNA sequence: TGTGCCAGCGGCTCGAGGGTGGACCCAGCCCGTTCACCCCTCCACTTT.